Each of the 28 T cell receptor beta chains below was sequenced from the same sample in a study of human T cells and chemical hapten exposure. MiXCR was run by TCRdb on the RACE reads, yielding one entry per CDR3 protein. Of about 120,000 distinct CDR3 sequences in the sample, 9.5% to 13% were seen once. As to time point: patch test 1, 2 weeks after DPC sensitization. Treatment described: therapeutic diphenylcyclopropenone sensitization with weekly scalp DPC. Specimen: whole blood, collected in connection with sensitization to the hapten diphenylcyclopropenone (DPC). All receptors come from a woman in her fifties or sixties with alopecia areata. Some clones in this sample may be carry-over from other donors' samples.

The V call is TRBV28, the J call TRBJ2-1, with D perhaps matching TRBD2 (5 bases). CDR3 length: 12 amino acids. Trimming pared 7 bases from V and 9 bases from J, leaving 13 bases between. Per germline, CDR1 MDHEN and CDR2 SYDVKM. The CDR3 DNA reads TGTGCCAGCACCGCTTCGGGGTCTGAGCAGTTCTTC. This gives the protein CASTASGSEQFF.

This clonotype was counted once. The chain has TRBV4-1 and TRBJ1-1, with a weak D call TRBD1 (6 bases). Germline V gene data show CDR1 as MGHRA and CDR2 as YSYEKL. There are 16 residues in the CDR3. The germline V and J ends were trimmed by 3 bases and 0 bases, with 14 bases remaining between them. CDR3: CASSQATGLMNTEAFF. CDR3 in DNA: TGCGCCAGCAGCCAGGCCACAGGGCTTATGAACACTGAAGCTTTCTTT.

The chain has TRBV12-3 or TRBV12-4 and TRBJ2-1; TRBD2 aligns across 8 bases. This CDR3 is built from 15 residues. V lost 7 bases, J lost 0 bases, and 5 bases stayed unmatched. The CDR3 loop is CASILAGTSYNEQFF. CDR3 sequence (DNA): TGTGCCAGCATATTAGCGGGGACCTCCTACAATGAGCAGTTCTTC.

The J gene is TRBJ1-1, the V gene TRBV5-6; no firm D call. The CDR3 runs 14 residues. V was cut by 4 bases and J by 2 bases, with 12 bases left in between. CDR1 and CDR2 (germline): SGHDT, YYEEEE. CDR3 sequence: CASSNDAANTEAFF. The CDR3 nucleotides are TGTGCCAGCAGCAACGACGCAGCCAACACTGAAGCTTTCTTT.

This clonotype came up many times. This sequence joins TRBV6-2 or TRBV6-3 and TRBJ1-1; a possible D gene is TRBD1 (5 bases). Germline lookup yields CDR1 MNHEY and CDR2 SVGEGT. Trimming stripped 5 bases from V and 3 bases from J, with 7 bases between. The CDR3 has 12 residues. The CDR3 loop is CASSPGYTEAFF. CDR3 coding DNA: TGTGCCAGCAGTCCAGGGTACACTGAAGCTTTCTTT.

This clonotype was detected a few times. The chain joins TRBV11-2 to TRBJ2-7, with D possibly matching TRBD1 (6 bases). V lost 5 bases and J lost 6, with 17 bases in between. Germline CDR1 and CDR2: SGHAT and FQNNGV. The CDR3 is made up of 14 amino acids. In DNA, the CDR3 is TGTGCCAGCAGCGTCATGACAGGTTCGGGCGAGCAGTACTTC. This gives the protein CASSVMTGSGEQYF. The full variable domain, completed using reference TRBV11-2 and TRBJ2-7, is EAGVAQSPRYKIIEKRQSVAFWCNPISGHATLYWYQQILGQGPKLLIQFQNNGVVDDSQLPKDRFSAERLKGVDSTLKIQPAKLEDSAVYLCASSVMTGSGEQYFGPGTRLTVT.

The V call is TRBV28, the J call TRBJ2-3, with 8 bases lining up with TRBD1. Germline loops: CDR1 MDHEN, CDR2 SYDVKM. Unmatched junction bases numbered 6, after V lost 3 bases and J lost 4 bases. CDR3 length equals 15 residues. The CDR3 DNA reads as TGTGCCAGCAGTTTTGAGGGACAGGCATCAGATACGCAGTATTTT. This codes for CASSFEGQASDTQYF.

This clonotype has just a few counts. This chain connects TRBV7-2 to TRBJ2-3, with 12 nucleotides matching TRBD2. The CDR3 runs 17 residues. The germline CDR1 and CDR2 sequences are SGHTA and FQGNSA. The junction had 9 bases not matched to a gene; V was cut back by 2 bases and J by 6 bases. CDR3 amino acids: CASSLTRLAGARDTQYF. The CDR3 DNA follows: TGTGCCAGCAGCTTAACCCGACTAGCGGGGGCGCGGGATACGCAGTATTTT.

The chain uses TRBV10-3 and TRBJ2-7, with D perhaps TRBD2 (6 bases). The V gene lost 6 bases and the J gene lost 2 bases, with 11 bases spanning the gap. Germline CDR1 reads ENHRY; CDR2 reads SYGVKD. CDR3 size: 13 residues. CDR3: CAISTGGAYEQYF. DNA of the CDR3: TGTGCCATCAGCACCGGCGGGGCCTACGAGCAGTACTTC.

This clonotype has ten or more counts. The V and J genes are TRBV18 and TRBJ1-3; D remains unclear. The CDR3 sequence is 16 residues long. V was trimmed by 0 bases and J by 0 bases, leaving 9 bases between them. Germline assignment: CDR1 KGHSH and CDR2 LQKENI. The CDR3 sequence: CASSPPHEHSGNTIYF. CDR3 coding DNA: TGTGCCAGCTCACCACCGCACGAGCACTCTGGAAACACCATATATTTT. Full variable domain (rest looked up from reference TRBV18 and TRBJ1-3): NAGVMQNPRHLVRRRGQEARLRCSPMKGHSHVYWYRQLPEEGLKFMVYLQKENIIDESGMPKERFSAEFPKEGPSILRIQQVVRGDSAAYFCASSPPHEHSGNTIYFGEGSWLTVV.

This clonotype was recorded a few times. V gene TRBV12-3 or TRBV12-4 combines with J gene TRBJ2-7, with 8 positions matching TRBD1. The CDR3 sequence is 13 residues long. Trimming cost V 5 bases and J 5 bases; bases outside gene matches: 5. The CDR3 DNA reads as TGTGCCAGCAGTCGGACAGGGAAGCACGAGCAGTACTTC. It encodes CASSRTGKHEQYF.

This chain links TRBV7-2 with TRBJ1-1; D is uncertain. Germline V lookup: CDR1 SGHTA, CDR2 FQGNSA. V lost 1 base, J lost 7 bases, and 7 bases lay in between. The CDR3 sequence is 12 residues long. The CDR3 spells CASSLDQDEAFF. As DNA, the CDR3 is TGTGCCAGCAGCTTAGATCAAGATGAAGCTTTCTTT.

The chain is built from TRBV29-1 and TRBJ1-1, with 9 bases matching TRBD1. The V segment lost 6 bases and the J segment 4 bases; nucleotides outside the gene matches: 9. CDR3 length equals 14 residues. Germline V gives CDR1 SQVTM, CDR2 ANQGSEA. The chain's CDR3 is CSVAGQGIVTEAFF. The DNA of the CDR3 is TGCAGCGTAGCGGGACAGGGAATTGTCACTGAAGCTTTCTTT.

This rearrangement joins TRBV11-2 to TRBJ2-3; 7 bases are a match to TRBD2. After removal of 6 bases from V and 2 bases from J, the junction contained 5 bases not matched to a gene. This CDR3 region has 14 residues. The V gene's germline CDR1 is SGHAT and CDR2 FQNNGV. The chain's CDR3 is CASSRTRDTDTQYF. CDR3 coding DNA: TGTGCCAGCAGTCGGACTAGGGACACAGATACGCAGTATTTT.

This clonotype was detected only a few times. The chain couples TRBV10-3 to TRBJ1-2; 7 nucleotides line up with TRBD1. V lost 4 bases and J lost 3; bases outside the gene matches: 8. The germline V gene encodes CDR1 ENHRY and CDR2 SYGVKD. This CDR3 is built from 15 residues. CDR3 sequence reads: CAISGEGAQDYGYTF. The CDR3 DNA reads TGTGCCATCAGTGGAGAGGGGGCGCAAGACTATGGCTACACCTTC.

The chain is built from TRBV20-1 and TRBJ1-5; D unclear. This CDR3 comprises 14 residues. The germline CDR1 and CDR2 sequences are DFQATT and SNEGSKA (reference sequence). Deletions cut 3 bases from V and 0 bases from J, with 9 bases between. The CDR3 region is CSARTAISNQPQHF. Written as DNA, the CDR3 is TGCAGTGCTAGGACCGCGATTAGCAATCAGCCCCAGCATTTT.

Many counts were recorded for this clonotype. This chain connects TRBV18 to TRBJ1-2; 12 bases line up with TRBD1. The V and J ends lost 3 bases and 7 bases, in that order; junction bases with no gene match: 18. CDR1 KGHSH and CDR2 LQKENI come from the germline V gene. CDR3 size: 19 residues. CDR3 DNA sequence: TGTGCCAGCTCACCTAAAGAAAGACCGGCTGGGACAGGGGGCCGTGGCTACACCTTC. Protein sequence: CASSPKERPAGTGGRGYTF.

The chain is built from TRBV5-1 and TRBJ2-5; no reliable D call. This CDR3 has 12 amino acids. CDR1 SGHRS and CDR2 YFSETQ come from the germline V gene. The germline V and J ends were trimmed by 5 bases and 4 bases, with 9 bases remaining between them. CDR3 in amino acids: CASRSGAETQYF. The CDR3 DNA follows: TGCGCCAGCAGATCGGGCGCAGAGACCCAGTACTTC.

The gene calls are TRBV6-2 or TRBV6-3 and TRBJ2-5, with a possible D match to TRBD2 (5 bases). The V gene lost 4 bases and the J gene lost 4 bases, with 16 bases spanning the gap. The germline gives CDR1 MNHEY, CDR2 SVGEGT. The CDR3 consists of 15 residues. Here the CDR3 reads CASSSTGIGGETQYF. The CDR3 DNA reads as TGTGCCAGCAGTTCAACCGGGATTGGAGGAGAGACCCAGTACTTC.

This clonotype showed up many times. The rearrangement uses TRBV12-3 or TRBV12-4 and TRBJ1-5; 10 bases agree with TRBD1. V lost 6 bases and J lost 5; bases outside the gene matches: 7. The CDR3 extends over 15 amino acids. CDR3 sequence reads: CASRPGTGAHQPQHF. The CDR3 DNA follows: TGTGCCAGCAGGCCCGGGACAGGGGCGCATCAGCCCCAGCATTTT.

This clonotype was counted at least ten times. The V call is TRBV20-1, the J call TRBJ2-5; D may be TRBD1 (5 bases). Looked up from germline, CDR1 is DFQATT and CDR2 is SNEGSKA (reference sequence). V dropped 5 bases and J dropped 5 bases, with 15 bases sitting between them. The CDR3 runs 13 residues. Written as DNA, the CDR3 is TGCAGTGCTTCCATGGGGCTAGGGGAGACCCAGTACTTC. Protein sequence: CSASMGLGETQYF.

The rearrangement joins TRBV5-5 to TRBJ1-1; 9 nucleotides match TRBD1. CDR3 length equals 14 residues. CDR1 is SGHKS and CDR2 is YYEKEE in the germline V gene (reference sequence). Unmatched junction bases numbered 6, after V lost 5 bases and J lost 4 bases. The CDR3 loop is CASRLDRGGTEAFF. In DNA, the CDR3 is TGTGCCAGCAGATTAGACAGGGGGGGCACTGAAGCTTTCTTT. Full variable domain (missing parts from reference TRBV5-5 and TRBJ1-1): DAGVTQSPTHLIKTRGQQVTLRCSPISGHKSVSWYQQVLGQGPQFIFQYYEKEERGRGNFPDRFSARQFPNYSSELNVNALLLGDSALYLCASRLDRGGTEAFFGQGTRLTVV.

The chain carries TRBV18 and TRBJ1-4; D is possibly TRBD1 (5 bases). There are 13 residues in the CDR3. CDR1 KGHSH and CDR2 LQKENI come from the germline V gene. V was trimmed by 3 bases and J by 4 bases, leaving 6 bases between them. The CDR3 DNA reads TGTGCCAGCTCACCGGGACGTAATGAAAAACTGTTTTTT. It encodes CASSPGRNEKLFF.

This chain connects TRBV7-6 to TRBJ2-5; possible D gene TRBD2, 6 bases. The V gene's germline CDR1 is SGHVS and CDR2 FNYEAQ. V was clipped by 5 bases and J by 7 bases, with 14 bases between them. This CDR3 has 13 residues. The CDR3 reads CASSLRLVSTQYF. The CDR3 region has the DNA TGTGCCAGCAGCCTGCGACTAGTGTCGACCCAGTACTTC.

This clonotype showed up just a few times. V usage is TRBV18 and J usage is TRBJ2-3; 7 bases line up with TRBD2. The CDR3 loop spans 15 amino acids. CDR1 and CDR2 (germline): KGHSH, LQKENI. J gave up 6 bases and V 2 bases, and 8 bases lay outside the gene matches. CDR3 DNA: TGTGCCAGCTCACCAGGAGGACTAGAAGGTGATACGCAGTATTTT. This translates into CASSPGGLEGDTQYF. The variable domain in full, completed from reference TRBV18 and TRBJ2-3, reads NAGVMQNPRHLVRRRGQEARLRCSPMKGHSHVYWYRQLPEEGLKFMVYLQKENIIDESGMPKERFSAEFPKEGPSILRIQQVVRGDSAAYFCASSPGGLEGDTQYFGPGTRLTVL.

As concerns this clonotype: A read error is likely, as this CDR3 ends without the conserved phenylalanine or tryptophan. This rearrangement joins TRBV5-1 to TRBJ2-7; 7 positions agree with TRBD1. The trim removed 4 bases at V and 2 bases at J, leaving 6 bases unmatched. Germline V CDR1 and CDR2: SGHRS, YFSETQ. The CDR3 is made up of 14 amino acids. CDR3 region: CASSLATGAYEQYS. The CDR3 DNA sequence: TGCGCCAGCAGCCTCGCAACAGGGGCCTACGAGCAGTACTCC.

The chain combines TRBV6-6 with TRBJ1-6; no clear D. Germline V CDR1 and CDR2: MNHNY, SVGAGI (reference sequence). The CDR3 is 16 residues long. V gave up 2 bases and J gave up 0 bases, with 8 bases separating them. For the CDR3, the DNA is TGTGCCAGCAGTTACCATTTGAGCTCCTATAATTCACCCCTCCACTTT. It encodes CASSYHLSSYNSPLHF.

The chain joins TRBV28 to TRBJ2-1; D unresolved. The CDR3 loop spans 15 amino acids. Germline lookup yields CDR1 MDHEN and CDR2 SYDVKM. V gave up 3 bases and J gave up 5 bases, with 14 bases separating them. The CDR3 DNA reads as TGTGCCAGCAGTTTCCCCGCCCCACAGCACAATGAGCAGTTCTTC. Protein: CASSFPAPQHNEQFF.